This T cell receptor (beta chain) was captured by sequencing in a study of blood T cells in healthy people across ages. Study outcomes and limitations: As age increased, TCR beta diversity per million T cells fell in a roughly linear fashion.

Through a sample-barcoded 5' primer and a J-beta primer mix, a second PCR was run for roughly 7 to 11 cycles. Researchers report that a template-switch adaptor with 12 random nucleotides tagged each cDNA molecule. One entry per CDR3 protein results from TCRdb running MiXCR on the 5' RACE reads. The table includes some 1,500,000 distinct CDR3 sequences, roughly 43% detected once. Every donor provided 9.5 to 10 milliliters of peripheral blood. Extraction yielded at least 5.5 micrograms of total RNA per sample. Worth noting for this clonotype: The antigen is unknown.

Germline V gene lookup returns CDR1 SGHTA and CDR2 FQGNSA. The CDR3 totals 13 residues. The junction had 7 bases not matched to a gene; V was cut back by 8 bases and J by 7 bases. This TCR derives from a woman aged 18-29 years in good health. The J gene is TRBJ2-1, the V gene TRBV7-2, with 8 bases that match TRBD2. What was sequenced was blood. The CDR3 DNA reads TGTGCCAGCCGTAAGCGGGAGCTAAATGAGCAGTTCTTC. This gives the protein CASRKRELNEQFF. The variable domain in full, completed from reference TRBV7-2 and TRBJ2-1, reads GAGVSQSPSNKVTEKGKDVELRCDPISGHTALYWYRQSLGQGLEFLIYFQGNSAPDKSGLPSDRFSAERTGGSVSTLTIQRTQQEDSAVYLCASRKRELNEQFFGPGTRLTVL.